This TCR beta chain was captured in a study of cytomegalovirus exposure and HLA in healthy donors (dated by TCRdb to 2017 to 2019). General notes on the study: An earlier analysis of roughly 500 of the donors reported approximately 260 Gb of sequence data and 95 million to 120 million unique TCR beta sequences obtained from around 180 million T cells. An early release covering roughly 580 HLA-typed donors comprised about 300 gigabases of sequencing data and approximately 85 million unique TCR sequences. The genetic ancestry cluster associated with self-reported Caucasian donors included about 84% of the 398 genotyped donors. The aim of the study was to test whether cataloging public T cell receptors could identify signatures of past pathogen exposure. Using immunosequencing, the study profiled T cell repertoires from 640 or so subjects and related those repertoires to cytomegalovirus serostatus. In addition to the first cohort of roughly 670 subjects, a separate validation cohort of approximately 120 different subjects was used. The study combined high-throughput TCR immunosequencing, statistical association of individual TCRs with disease status, and machine learning to predict cytomegalovirus infection status. In a later analysis, previously published TCR beta repertoires from 550 to 700 donors were re-analyzed and high-resolution HLA genotyping was added so that TCR occurrence patterns could be studied. In the later analysis, no new phenotypic data were used to find candidate immune exposures; instead, reliance was placed on TCR beta sequences and their occurrence across donors. An earlier analysis of around 640 of the donors used high-throughput TCR beta sequencing to judge whether each TCR beta V gene segment behaved as functional or pseudogenic. Donor age, sex, ethnicity and CMV serostatus were compiled alongside the repertoire data. A later genetic analysis used genome-wide SNP genotypes for about 65% of the roughly 670 donors, treating that subset as a discovery cohort. Every repertoire in the discovery cohort had been generated on one and the same sequencing platform. HLA typing covered class I and class II loci at four-digit resolution. Typing coverage varied by locus: about 620-630 donors for A, B, C, DRB1 and DQB1; 522 for DQA1; over 600 for DPA1; 400 to 480 for DPB1. Four or five DR-DQ haplotypes were handled as single units for association and clustering because linkage in the cohort was strong. Across under 500 genotyped donors of the cohort, an average of about 200,000 unique TCR beta nucleotide sequences per donor were sequenced, and roughly a sixth of those sequences were non-productive.

Cut back by 3 bases and 5 bases, the V and J ends lie 8 bases apart. Sequences MNHNS (CDR1) and SASEGT (CDR2) are obtained from the germline V gene. The CDR3, cysteine through phenylalanine, is 13 amino acids long. The retained sequence is limited to the CDR3, 39 bases, with the frame set at the first base. For this clone: The antigen it recognizes is unknown. There are no base qualities to consult, and no much larger clone falls within one base.

The cohort comprised some 700 healthy bone marrow donors. All cohort members were sampled while nominally healthy, although unrecorded immune exposures were likely present. The donor was CMV seropositive and was included in the group of around 300 seropositive cohort members. A peripheral blood sample was collected from each donor, and TCR beta sequencing was performed on peripheral blood mononuclear cells. The Qiagen DNeasy Blood Extraction Kit was used to extract genomic DNA from the blood cell samples. The library was prepared using the immunoSEQ multiplex PCR assay. For the multiplex PCR, a mixture combining 60 forward primers for TCR Vbeta segments and 13 reverse primers for TCR Jbeta segments was used. The CDR3 region of rearranged TCR beta genes was amplified from genomic DNA with a multiplex PCR assay. On the Illumina HiSeq System, the amplified TCR beta libraries were sequenced as 87-base-pair reads. On the study's bioinformatics: A later analysis tallied 75 million to 95 million unique TCR beta chains across the 666 repertoires, and about 12 million of those chains were shared by two or more donors. A nearest-neighbor algorithm error-corrected the raw reads and collapsed the reads into unique sequences, merging closely related sequences to remove PCR and sequencing errors. To assign V, D and J gene segments, CDR3 sequences were aligned to IMGT reference sequences. For a sequence to be retained, a match of at least six nucleotides was required to both a V gene segment and a J gene segment. Rearrangements were classified as productive when the CDR3 lacked stop codons and remained in frame with V and J, and all other rearrangements were classified as non-productive. CDR3 was defined by IMGT convention, running from the second conserved V-encoded cysteine to the conserved J-encoded phenylalanine. The earlier analysis of some 550 of the donors excluded any sequence lacking an unambiguous match to a single V gene segment. In an earlier analysis of roughly 600 of the donors, a V segment was called functional when productive rearrangements were above 56.7%, and segregating when the standard deviation between donors exceeded 5%. A statistical classification framework was built to diagnose cytomegalovirus status from the catalog of TCR beta chain sequences. In a later analysis, TCR nucleotide sequences were compared against IMGT/GENE-DB human TR gene sequences so that V and J genes could be assigned. A later analysis assigned CDR3 sequences and most-parsimonious VDJ recombination scenarios with the TCRdist pipeline. In a later analysis, each TCR beta chain was defined by its CDR3 amino acid sequence together with its V-gene family, and reads without a unique V-gene family were excluded. As a way to deal with suspected cross-contamination and a sequencing artifact, a later analysis dropped roughly 600 nucleotide sequences that were highly shared and had low generation probability. A later analysis calculated a clonal expansion index for each public chain from normalized within-repertoire ranks of inferred template counts. In a later analysis, generation probabilities were computed using a VDJ recombination model fitted to out-of-frame rearrangements, and the results were checked against IGoR. A later analysis scored TCR-TCR, TCR-HLA and TCR-CMV co-occurrence with hypergeometric tests, applying a repertoire-size bias correction to TCR pairs. To estimate false discovery rates, a later analysis permuted the HLA or CMV assignments 20 times. In a later analysis, co-occurring TCRs were grouped using DBSCAN, with TCRdist sequence similarity added in when clustering inside HLA-allele-positive subsets. Co-occurrence clustering excluded repertoires with fewer than 30,000 or more than 120,000 public chains, plus five with anomalous nucleotide sharing. TCRdb holds this immuneACCESS table with in-frame rearrangements only. Some clones are missing; in checked studies, unresolved V genes explain under half, and the rest has no known cause. V, J and clone size reflect that table, while D and trimming were determined from the DNA. For this sample the table gives around 100,000 clones, of which about four fifths were detected only once. The ten largest clones take up around 6% of the sample.

General findings and caveats noted by the study authors: Roughly uniform sequencing depth across donors was assumed in presence/absence analyses, although this assumption may not hold. Because some donors lacked HLA typing at each locus, the association tests relied only on the typed subset. Correlated functional status among segregating V segments might be attributable to linkage disequilibrium, but an unknown experimental factor could not be ruled out. In a later analysis, most CMV-associated TCR beta chains were found to appear HLA-restricted, with HLA associations seemingly driven largely by CMV exposure. A total of 150 to 200 TCR beta chains were listed by the study as associated with cytomegalovirus. In an earlier analysis of about 600 of the donors, most TCR beta V segments appeared in productive rearrangements about 87% or about 30% of the time, broadly matching IMGT annotations. According to a later analysis, parvovirus B19, influenza, CMV and Epstein-Barr virus appeared linked to several top co-occurrence clusters. Cytomegalovirus status was reported to be diagnosed by the classifier with high specificity and sensitivity in both the original and validation cohorts. Only TCR beta chains were sequenced in this cohort, and the absence of alpha or paired-chain data limited detectable features. A cluster of highly shared sequence variants was judged likely to be a technical artifact of the sequencing pipeline. When HLA alleles, especially DR and DQ, strongly co-occurred, attributing TCR associations to individual alleles was difficult. According to a later analysis, TCR association rates differed among HLA loci, with DRB1 alleles showing the most associated TCRs and HLA-C alleles showing the fewest. A later analysis associated 16,951 TCR beta sequences with specific HLA alleles at a false discovery rate of 0.05. A few of the identified cytomegalovirus-associated TCR beta chains were confirmed in vitro to be specific for cytomegalovirus antigens. The only immune exposure information available for the cohort was CMV serostatus. A further reported finding was that TCR beta sequences accurately predicted the HLA-A and HLA-B alleles for most subjects in the first cohort. V-gene and J-gene trimming of TCR beta chains was associated with a missense DCLRE1C variant in a later genetic analysis, and the association was replicated in an independent cohort. According to a later genetic analysis, donors in an Asian-associated ancestry cluster had fewer N-insertions in productive TCRs than the approximately 670-donor mean. The earlier analysis of 587 of the donors excluded approximately 15 rarely observed V segments, including chromosome 9 orphons, because counts were too low. In a later analysis, HLA-associated TCR beta chains were found to be more clonally expanded and to have lower generation probabilities than equally common non-associated chains. Most TCR sequences were observed very rarely across donors, whereas some public TCRs were present in many individuals. The authors suggested that the approach could potentially be extended to other disease states and immunological phenotypes. Some IMGT-functional V segments, including TRBV6-2 and TRBV6-3, could not be told apart with the 87-base-pair reads, so those segments were excluded.

Sample: PBMCs. The sequence is built from TRBV6-1 and TRBJ1-5, with an unclear D gene assignment. This TCR was sampled from a woman aged 18-29 years in good health and CMV-seropositive. The sequenced DNA is TGTGCCAGCAGTGATTCGGGGTATCAGCCCCAGCATTTT. Translated, this is CASSDSGYQPQHF.